This section outlines one T cell receptor (beta chain) sequence together with its context. The data were taken from a study of blood T cell repertoires in COVID-19. At the level of the study: Samples came from the United States, Italy and Spain, spanning acute and convalescent COVID-19. PBMCs, B-cell-depleted T cells, or T cells provided the cDNA or gDNA that made up the material.

The data were produced by immunoSEQ multiplex PCR, yet TCRdb's version contains in-frame clones alone and is incomplete. The sample includes some 150,000 clones, 81% of them seen just once. V was shortened by 7 bases and J by 4 bases, with 10 bases between the two germline ends. The CDR3 loop spans 12 amino acids. Germline V CDR1 and CDR2: MDHEN, SYDVKM. The genes are TRBV28 and TRBJ1-2, with D unresolved. Sequenced sample: peripheral blood. The receptor comes from a woman in her sixties with active or convalescent COVID-19. CDR3 sequence: CASNRLLYGYTF. In DNA form, the CDR3 reads TGTGCCAGCAACAGACTACTCTATGGCTACACCTTC.